This T cell receptor (beta chain) was found in a study of blood T cells in healthy people across ages. It was with a sample-barcoded 5' primer and a J-beta primer mix that a second PCR of roughly 6 to 12 cycles was run. Any given sample supplied a minimum of 2.5 million CDR3-containing paired-end reads. TCRdb passed the 5' RACE reads through MiXCR, listing each CDR3 protein once. The table records 850,000 to 1,000,000 distinct CDR3 sequences, roughly 52% of them present only once. The V and J ends lost 4 bases and 3 bases, in that order; junction bases with no gene match: 4. CDR3 size: 14 residues. Per the germline V gene, CDR1 is SQVTM and CDR2 is ANQGSEA.

J is TRBJ2-3 and V is TRBV29-1; the match to TRBD2 covers 10 bases. The sample was blood. The TCR originated in a man between 25 and 39 years old in good health. The CDR3 DNA follows: TGCAGCGTTGGGGCTAGCGGGAGTACAGATACGCAGTATTTT. Amino acids: CSVGASGSTDTQYF.